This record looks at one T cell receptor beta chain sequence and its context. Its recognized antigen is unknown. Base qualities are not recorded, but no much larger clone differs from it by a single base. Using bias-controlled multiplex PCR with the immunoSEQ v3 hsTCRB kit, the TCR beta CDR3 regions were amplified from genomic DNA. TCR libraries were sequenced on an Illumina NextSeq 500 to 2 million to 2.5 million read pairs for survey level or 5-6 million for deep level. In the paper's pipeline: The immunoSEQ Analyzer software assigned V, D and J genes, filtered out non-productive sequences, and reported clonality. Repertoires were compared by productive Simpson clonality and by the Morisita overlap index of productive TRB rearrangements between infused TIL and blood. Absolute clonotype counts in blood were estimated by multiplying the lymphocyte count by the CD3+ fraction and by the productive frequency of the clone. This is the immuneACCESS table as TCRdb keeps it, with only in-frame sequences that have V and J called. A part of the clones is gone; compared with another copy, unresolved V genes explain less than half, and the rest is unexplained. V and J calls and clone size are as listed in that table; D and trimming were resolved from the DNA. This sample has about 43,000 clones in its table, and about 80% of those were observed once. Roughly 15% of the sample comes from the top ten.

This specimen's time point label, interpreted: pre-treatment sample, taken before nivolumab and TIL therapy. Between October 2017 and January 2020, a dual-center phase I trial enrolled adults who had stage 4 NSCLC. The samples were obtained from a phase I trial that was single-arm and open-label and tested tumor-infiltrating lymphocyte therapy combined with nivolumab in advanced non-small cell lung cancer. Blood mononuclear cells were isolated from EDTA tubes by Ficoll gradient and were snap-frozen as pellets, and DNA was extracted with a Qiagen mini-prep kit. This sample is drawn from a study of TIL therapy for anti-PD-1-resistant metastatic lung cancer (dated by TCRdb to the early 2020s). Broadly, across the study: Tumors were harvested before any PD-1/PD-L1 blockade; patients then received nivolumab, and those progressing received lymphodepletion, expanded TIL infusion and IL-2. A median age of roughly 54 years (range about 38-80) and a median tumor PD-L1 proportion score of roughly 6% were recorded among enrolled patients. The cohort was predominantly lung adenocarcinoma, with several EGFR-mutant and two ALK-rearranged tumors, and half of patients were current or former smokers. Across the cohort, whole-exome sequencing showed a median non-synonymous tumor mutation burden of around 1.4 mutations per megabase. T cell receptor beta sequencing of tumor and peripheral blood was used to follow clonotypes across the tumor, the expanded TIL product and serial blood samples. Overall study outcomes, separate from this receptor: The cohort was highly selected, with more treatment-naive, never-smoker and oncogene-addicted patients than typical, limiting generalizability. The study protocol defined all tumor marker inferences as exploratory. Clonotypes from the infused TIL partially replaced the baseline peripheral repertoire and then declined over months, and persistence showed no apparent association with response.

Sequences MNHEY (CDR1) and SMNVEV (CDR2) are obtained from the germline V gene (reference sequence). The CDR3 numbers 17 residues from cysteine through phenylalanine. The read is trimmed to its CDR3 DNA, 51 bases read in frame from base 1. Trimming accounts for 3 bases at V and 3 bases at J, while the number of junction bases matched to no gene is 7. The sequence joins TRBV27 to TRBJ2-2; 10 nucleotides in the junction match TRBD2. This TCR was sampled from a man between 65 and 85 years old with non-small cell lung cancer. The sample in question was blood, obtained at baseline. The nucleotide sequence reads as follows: TGTGCCAGCAGTTTTTGGCTAGCGGGAGTGGACACCGGGGAGCTGTTTTTT. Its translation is CASSFWLAGVDTGELFF.